This TCR beta chain was sequenced for a study of T cell responses to AZD1222 COVID-19 vaccine. Profiling relied on immunoSEQ multiplex PCR, and the TCRdb table lists in-frame clones only, not all of them. Of about 70,000 clones listed, 85% are singletons. The V and J ends lost 3 bases and 0 bases respectively, with 12 bases between them. CDR3 length: 16 amino acids. Germline V gives CDR1 MNHEY, CDR2 SMNVEV (reference sequence). The TCR sequence derives from an adult in good health. The V gene is TRBV27, the J gene TRBJ2-1; D is unclear. Here the sequenced sample was peripheral blood, taken on day 0 of AZD1222 vaccination. Here the CDR3 DNA reads TGTGCCAGCAGTTTGTATAGTCGAAACTCCTACAATGAGCAGTTCTTC. It codes for CASSLYSRNSYNEQFF.